The present T cell receptor beta chain was sequenced within a study of blood T cells in healthy people across ages. Notes on the study in general: The study found TCR beta diversity correlated strongly with naive T cell percentage. The long-lived group displayed more naive CD4+ cells, plus higher diversity, than the aged donors did. Naive and antigen-experienced cells were not separated, limiting conclusive comparison.

The CDR3 is made up of 15 amino acids. V was cut by 5 bases and J by 3 bases, with 14 bases left in between. Germline V gene lookup returns CDR1 SGHRS and CDR2 YFSETQ. Concerning this clonotype: What it recognizes is unknown.

Combining a sample-barcoded 5' primer with a J-beta primer mix, a second PCR ran for roughly 6 to 12 cycles. Each TCR beta cDNA got a 12-nucleotide random molecular identifier. TCRdb re-called the 5' RACE reads through MiXCR, storing one row per CDR3 protein. Among under 750,000 distinct CDR3 sequences, roughly 43% were seen once, and the ten largest hold about 22%. Sequenced: blood. The chain recombines TRBV5-1 with TRBJ1-4; TRBD1 might be the D (5 bases). This sequence originates from an elderly man in good health. The CDR3 protein is CASSTGSVANEKLFF. CDR3 in DNA: TGCGCCAGCAGTACAGGTTCGGTGGCTAATGAAAAACTGTTTTTT.